Below, 5 T cell receptor beta chains from the same sample are listed, as sequenced in a study of early T cells in non-severe SARS-CoV-2 infection. In TCRdb, the 5' RACE reads were re-called with MiXCR into one record per CDR3 protein. The table has approximately 69,000 distinct CDR3 sequences, about 10% seen once. What was sequenced was whole blood. These TCRs come from an adult who was a healthcare worker with PCR-confirmed SARS-CoV-2 infection or an uninfected control (not recorded which).

This clonotype was seen at least ten times. The chain recombines TRBV10-3 with TRBJ1-5, with D maybe TRBD1 (6 bases). Looked up from germline, CDR1 is ENHRY and CDR2 is SYGVKD. V lost 2 bases to trimming and J lost 5 bases, with 13 bases between them. The CDR3 sequence is 15 residues long. CDR3 sequence: CAISETDRPHQPQHF. The CDR3 DNA sequence: TGTGCCATCAGTGAGACGGACAGACCCCATCAGCCCCAGCATTTT.

The sample holds many counts of this clonotype. V is TRBV2 and J is TRBJ1-2; a weak D match, TRBD1 (5 bases). Germline-derived CDR1 and CDR2 are SNHLY and FYNNEI. This CDR3 is 14 amino acids long. V lost 7 bases, J lost 5 bases, and 17 bases lay in between. The CDR3 spells CASKVTRDSYGYTF. The CDR3 nucleotides read TGTGCCAGCAAAGTCACCAGGGACTCATATGGCTACACCTTC.

The V and J genes are TRBV2 and TRBJ1-2; perhaps TRBD1 as D (5 bases). Germline V gene sequence: CDR1 SNHLY, CDR2 FYNNEI. Trimming pared 3 bases from V and 3 bases from J, leaving 11 bases between. The length of the CDR3 is 14 residues. The CDR3 spells CASSEGLGDYGYTF. For the CDR3, the DNA is TGTGCCAGCAGTGAGGGCCTGGGGGACTATGGCTACACCTTC.

This clonotype was picked up many times. This chain links TRBV7-3 with TRBJ2-1, with D perhaps TRBD2 (5 bases). CDR3 size: 14 residues. V lost 5 bases to trimming and J lost 6 bases, with 14 bases between them. The germline CDR1 and CDR2 sequences are SGHTA and FQGTGA. CDR3 sequence reads: CASSPEGYLNEQFF. Written as DNA, the CDR3 is TGTGCCAGCAGCCCAGAGGGCTATCTCAATGAGCAGTTCTTC.

This clonotype has only a few counts. V gene TRBV14 combines with J gene TRBJ2-1; TRBD1 matches at 9 bases. Per the germline V gene, CDR1 is SGHDN and CDR2 is FVKESK. The V segment lost 5 bases and the J segment 2 bases; nucleotides outside the gene matches: 10. CDR3 length: 17 amino acids. CDR3 coding DNA: TGTGCCAGCAGCTATCGACAGGGGGGGCCGCCCTACAATGAGCAGTTCTTC. It specifies CASSYRQGGPPYNEQFF.